This note documents a single T cell receptor beta chain sequence. Its target is not known. Here immunoSEQ multiplex PCR was the method, and the copy in TCRdb shows in-frame clones only, minus some. The profile covers about 110,000 clones, with 89% appearing a single time and just under 20% taken by the ten largest. The data are from a study of PD-1 blockade in classical Hodgkin lymphoma. Study information: Patients had nivolumab dosed at 3 mg/kg, delivered intravenously every 2 weeks. General study results and limits: Newly diagnosed patients reportedly trailed healthy donors in baseline TCR diversity. Complete responders' diversity at baseline resembled that of newly diagnosed patients. The causes of the repertoire differences, possibly disease activity or prior therapy, remain undefined.

All trial patients relapsed after autologous stem cell transplantation. Per the germline V gene, CDR1 is SGHRS and CDR2 is YFSETQ. CDR3 size: 16 residues. The V and J ends lost 4 bases and 7 bases, in that order; junction bases with no gene match: 10. The chain has TRBV5-1 and TRBJ2-1, with 11 bases identical to TRBD2. The receptor was isolated from a human donor with classical Hodgkin lymphoma. The starting material was peripheral blood mononuclear cells (PBMCs), obtained before the second cycle of nivolumab. The CDR3 coding sequence is TGCGCCAGCAGCGCGTCCACTAGCGGGGGAGTTAATGAGCAGTTCTTC. It yields the protein CASSASTSGGVNEQFF.